Reported below is one TCR beta chain. Antigen unknown. Isolation recovered at least 7 million PBMCs from every sample. V dropped 6 bases and J dropped 3; count of bases not matched to a gene: 8. Germline V lookup: CDR1 MDHEN, CDR2 SYDVKM. This CDR3 is 15 amino acids long. The sample originates from a study of blood T cells in healthy people across ages. General study points: Versus aged donors, long-lived donors had higher diversity and more naive CD4+ cells. Age advanced and TCR beta diversity per million T cells fell, roughly linearly.

For the second PCR, which ran for 7 to 11 cycles, a sample-barcoded 5' primer and a J-beta primer mix were used. TCRdb reprocessed the 5' RACE reads via MiXCR and lists one record per CDR3 protein. The data show over a million distinct CDR3 sequences, 35% to 50% seen once. What was sequenced was blood. The genes are TRBV28 and TRBJ2-7, with TRBD2 matching over 10 bases. This clonotype was obtained from a woman aged 55-70 years in good health. CDR3 sequence: CASSPLSGRIYEQYF. CDR3 nucleotide sequence: TGTGCCAGCAGCCCACTTAGCGGGAGGATCTACGAGCAGTACTTC.